Below are 23 T cell receptor beta chains sequenced from a single sample in a study of blood T cell repertoires in COVID-19. Using immunoSEQ multiplex PCR, the repertoire was profiled, and TCRdb retains in-frame clones only, with some absent. The table records 95,000 to 100,000 clones, less than 90% of them present only once. Source material: peripheral blood. Every receptor here comes from a man older than 75 with acute or convalescent COVID-19.

V is TRBV7-3 and J is TRBJ1-1; D is unclear. The CDR3 is 14 residues long. Germline V gene lookup returns CDR1 SGHTA and CDR2 FQGTGA. The V end was cut by 2 bases, the J end by 11 bases, with 18 bases between. The CDR3 protein is CASSLGIAGDEAFF. In nucleotides, the CDR3 is TGTGCCAGCAGCTTAGGGATTGCGGGAGATGAGGCTTTCTTT.

The chain recombines TRBV7-2 with TRBJ2-1, with 9 bases identical to TRBD2. The CDR3 is 16 residues long. V dropped 5 bases and J dropped 8; count of bases not matched to a gene: 13. The germline V gene encodes CDR1 SGHTA and CDR2 FQGNSA. CDR3 amino acids: CASSPRGREGRDEQFF. The CDR3 DNA follows: TGTGCCAGCAGCCCCCGTGGGCGGGAGGGCCGCGATGAGCAGTTCTTC.

The rearrangement links TRBV2 to TRBJ1-1; possible D gene TRBD1, 5 bases. V was cut by 4 bases and J by 5 bases, with 8 bases left in between. Germline-derived CDR1 and CDR2 are SNHLY and FYNNEI. This CDR3 has 12 amino acids. The CDR3 reads CASSGGRTEAFF. Written as DNA, the CDR3 is TGTGCCAGCAGTGGGGGGAGGACTGAAGCTTTCTTT. Variable domain in full (rest from reference TRBV2 and TRBJ1-1): EPEVTQTPSHQVTQMGQEVILRCVPISNHLYFYWYRQILGQKVEFLVSFYNNEISEKSEIFDDQFSVERPDGSNFTLKIRSTKLEDSAMYFCASSGGRTEAFFGQGTRLTVV.

The genes are TRBV6-2 or TRBV6-3 and TRBJ2-1; 8 nucleotides line up with TRBD2. After removal of 4 bases from V and 9 bases from J, the junction contained 14 bases not matched to a gene. CDR3 length: 16 amino acids. Per the germline V gene, CDR1 is MNHEY and CDR2 is SVGEGT. CDR3 in amino acids: CASSFTLAGPLVEQFF. As DNA, the CDR3 is TGTGCCAGCAGTTTCACTCTAGCGGGCCCTTTAGTTGAGCAGTTCTTC.

The genes are TRBV7-2 and TRBJ2-7, with 14 bases fitting TRBD2. V was pared by 5 bases and J by 4 bases, with 7 bases of the junction left unmatched. The germline CDR1 and CDR2 sequences are SGHTA and FQGNSA. This CDR3 has 16 amino acids. The CDR3 DNA is TGTGCCAGCAGCCTACAGGGACTAGCGGGGGCATACGAGCAGTACTTC. This sequence encodes CASSLQGLAGAYEQYF. The entire variable domain, with the rest obtained from reference TRBV7-2 and TRBJ2-7, is as follows: GAGVSQSPSNKVTEKGKDVELRCDPISGHTALYWYRQSLGQGLEFLIYFQGNSAPDKSGLPSDRFSAERTGGSVSTLTIQRTQQEDSAVYLCASSLQGLAGAYEQYFGPGTRLTVT.

This clone has only a few counts. The chain uses TRBV24-1 and TRBJ1-1, with 8 bases matching TRBD1. The CDR3 sequence is 12 residues long. The V gene end was trimmed by 3 bases and the J gene end by 14 bases; junction bases not matched to a gene: 7. Germline CDR1 KGHDR, CDR2 SFDVKD. Written as DNA, the CDR3 is TGTGCCACCAGTGATGGGGACAGGCCCCGCTTCTTT. Translated, it gives CATSDGDRPRFF.

CDR3 in DNA: TGCGCCAGCAGCCAAACAACAGTTTTTAACTATGGCTACACCTTC. Translation gives CASSQTTVFNYGYTF. V usage is TRBV4-3 and J usage is TRBJ1-2; D ambiguous. The ends were cut back, 2 bases at V and 1 base at J, with 11 bases in the middle. Germline values: CDR1 LGHNA, CDR2 YSLEER. The CDR3 extends over 15 amino acids.

The V and J genes are TRBV6-2 or TRBV6-3 and TRBJ1-6, with TRBD1 identical over 8 bases. The CDR3 is made up of 15 amino acids. Per the germline V gene, CDR1 is MNHEY and CDR2 is SVGEGT. V trimming: 3 bases; J trimming: 10 bases; junction bases outside the gene matches: 8. The CDR3 reads CASSYQGTGGSPLHF. CDR3 in DNA: TGTGCCAGCAGTTATCAGGGAACAGGGGGATCACCCCTCCACTTT.

V and J are TRBV3-1 (or the pseudogene TRBV3-2) and TRBJ2-2; a weak D match, TRBD2 (5 bases). This CDR3 is 16 amino acids long. V was clipped by 0 bases and J by 3 bases, with 11 bases between them. CDR1 is LGHDT and CDR2 is YNNKEL in the germline V gene (reference sequence). CDR3: CASSQDASRYTGELFF. Here the CDR3 DNA reads TGTGCCAGCAGCCAAGATGCTAGCCGCTACACCGGGGAGCTGTTTTTT.

This sequence joins TRBV28 and TRBJ2-3; 11 bases match TRBD2. The CDR3 loop spans 15 amino acids. V lost 5 bases and J lost 3; bases outside the gene matches: 4. Germline V CDR1 and CDR2: MDHEN, SYDVKM. CDR3 DNA sequence: TGTGCCAGCAGTACGTTAGCGGGAGGGACAGATACGCAGTATTTT. Translation gives CASSTLAGGTDTQYF.

This clone has more than one count but fewer than ten. The chain couples TRBV19 to TRBJ2-3; D is unclear. CDR1 and CDR2 from the germline V gene are LNHDA and SQIVND (reference sequence). There are 13 residues in the CDR3. Trimming left V 5 bases short and J 2 bases short, with 8 bases between. Here the CDR3 DNA reads TGTGCCAGTAGTTATACAGTCACAGATACGCAGTATTTT. Its protein product is CASSYTVTDTQYF.

The chain recombines TRBV6-2 or TRBV6-3 with TRBJ2-7; possible D gene TRBD2, 5 bases. Per the germline V gene, CDR1 is MNHEY and CDR2 is SVGEGT. This CDR3 has 15 amino acids. V was pared by 5 bases and J by 6 bases, with 20 bases between. CDR3 amino acids: CASSPGDYRASEQYF. As DNA, the CDR3 is TGTGCCAGCAGTCCCGGCGACTATCGAGCGTCCGAGCAGTACTTC.

The chain links TRBV5-5 to TRBJ2-5, with D perhaps TRBD1 (6 bases). This CDR3 region has 14 residues. Between the trimmed V and J ends, which lost 2 bases and 5 bases, there was a span of 13 bases. CDR1 and CDR2 from the germline V gene are SGHKS and YYEKEE (reference sequence). The CDR3 bases are TGTGCCAGCAGCTTAGGGGGTAGTTTGGAGACCCAGTACTTC. This sequence encodes CASSLGGSLETQYF.

V is TRBV20-1 and J is TRBJ2-5; D unresolved. The V end was cut by 5 bases, the J end by 5 bases, with 6 bases between. Germline assignment: CDR1 DFQATT and CDR2 SNEGSKA (reference sequence). The CDR3 spans 10 residues. The CDR3 spells CSAGRETQYF. DNA of the CDR3: TGCAGTGCTGGCCGTGAGACCCAGTACTTC.

This chain connects TRBV6-5 to TRBJ1-2; 7 bases are a match to TRBD1. The CDR3 runs to 15 residues. V lost 2 bases, J lost 1 base, and 4 bases stayed unmatched. Germline V gene lookup returns CDR1 MNHEY and CDR2 SVGAGI. Here the CDR3 DNA reads TGTGCCAGCAGTTACGTGGGACAGAATAACTATGGCTACACCTTC. Protein sequence: CASSYVGQNNYGYTF.

The rearrangement joins TRBV5-4 to TRBJ1-2; a weak D match, TRBD1 (6 bases). Deletions cut 1 base from V and 4 bases from J, with 14 bases between. The CDR3 is 15 residues long. The germline gives CDR1 SGHNT, CDR2 YYREEE (reference sequence). The CDR3: CASSLTRGTLYGYTF. CDR3 bases: TGTGCCAGCAGCTTGACGAGGGGGACCCTCTATGGCTACACCTTC.

This chain connects TRBV6-2 or TRBV6-3 to TRBJ1-3; D unclear. The CDR3 loop spans 11 amino acids. V shed 5 bases and J shed 3 bases, with 2 bases lying between them. CDR1 and CDR2 from the germline V gene are MNHEY and SVGEGT. DNA for the CDR3: TGTGCCAGCAGTCGTGGAAACACCATATATTTT. This codes for CASSRGNTIYF.

The CDR3 region is CASSQGVGLAGYNEQFF. Written as DNA, the CDR3 is TGTGCCAGCAGCCAAGGGGTGGGACTAGCGGGATACAATGAGCAGTTCTTC. This chain links TRBV3-1 (or the pseudogene TRBV3-2) with TRBJ2-1; TRBD2 matches at 13 bases. The V segment lost 1 base and the J segment 4 bases; nucleotides outside the gene matches: 4. The V gene's germline CDR1 is LGHDT and CDR2 YNNKEL (reference sequence). The CDR3 contains 17 residues.

In this sample, this clone turned up once. The CDR3 DNA follows: TGTGCCAGCAGCTCAGGGCGCGGGGCGAACACTGAAGCTTTCTTT. It specifies CASSSGRGANTEAFF. The J gene is TRBJ1-1, the V gene TRBV7-9; possible D gene TRBD1, 5 bases. V was shortened by 4 bases and J by 1 base, with 13 bases between the two germline ends. Germline values: CDR1 SEHNR, CDR2 FQNEAQ (reference sequence). This CDR3 contains 15 residues.

V gene TRBV29-1 combines with J gene TRBJ1-2, with 7 bases matching TRBD1. The CDR3 sequence is 15 residues long. The germline CDR1 and CDR2 sequences are SQVTM and ANQGSEA. V trimming: 5 bases; J trimming: 1 base; junction bases outside the gene matches: 10. The CDR3 here is CSVTDRVGDNYGYTF. The CDR3 bases are TGCAGCGTTACCGACAGGGTTGGGGATAACTATGGCTACACCTTC.

The sample holds a few counts of this clone. The chain uses TRBV5-6 and TRBJ2-7, with 7 bases matching TRBD1. V was pared by 4 bases and J by 2 bases, with 6 bases of the junction left unmatched. The CDR3 totals 14 residues. Germline assignment: CDR1 SGHDT and CDR2 YYEEEE. The CDR3, as DNA: TGTGCCAGCAGCGGGCAGACAGGGACCTACGAGCAGTACTTC. Amino acid sequence: CASSGQTGTYEQYF.

V usage is TRBV10-3 and J usage is TRBJ2-1; 10 bases map to TRBD2. V shed 2 bases and J 7 bases; nucleotides not matched to a gene: 14. CDR1 and CDR2 (germline): ENHRY, SYGVKD. CDR3 length equals 18 residues. The CDR3, as DNA: TGTGCCATCAGTGAGCCGGGGGCTACAGCGGGAGGGCCGAATGAGCAGTTCTTC. It codes for CAISEPGATAGGPNEQFF.

The V and J genes are TRBV27 and TRBJ2-1; D gene ambiguous. The CDR3 spans 15 residues. Deletions cut 5 bases from V and 3 bases from J, with 14 bases between. The germline V gene encodes CDR1 MNHEY and CDR2 SMNVEV (reference sequence). This CDR3 is CASSPADTHYNEQFF. The CDR3 DNA reads as TGTGCCAGCAGTCCTGCCGACACCCACTACAATGAGCAGTTCTTC.